Below are 10 T cell receptor beta chains sequenced from a single sample in a study of shared clonotypes between healthy human individuals. CD8 cells regarded as naive lacked CD45RO, were positively chosen for CCR7, and omitted terminally differentiated effector memory CD45RA+ cells. Clones were read by immunoSEQ multiplex PCR, and TCRdb kept only the in-frame ones, dropping some. This sample carries 630,000 or so clones, about 98% of them seen once, and the ten largest clones take approximately 0.33%. Sequencing was performed on naive CD8+ T cells sorted from blood. These receptor sequences come from a man in his thirties or forties in good health.

The rearrangement joins TRBV2 to TRBJ2-7; D not resolved. V lost 4 bases and J lost 0, with 7 bases in between. Germline V CDR1 and CDR2: SNHLY, FYNNEI. The CDR3 is 13 amino acids. CDR3 DNA: TGTGCCAGCAGTGGACGGCTCTCCTACGAGCAGTACTTC. Its translation: CASSGRLSYEQYF.

In regard to this clone: Within the sample, other DNA sequences also encode this same CDR3. The gene calls are TRBV28 and TRBJ2-7; D unclear. The V end was cut by 6 bases, the J end by 3 bases, with 3 bases between. Germline CDR1 MDHEN, CDR2 SYDVKM. The CDR3 runs 10 residues. CDR3 nucleotides: TGTGCCAGCAGGGACTACGAGCAGTACTTC. It translates to CASRDYEQYF.

The chain joins TRBV6-6 to TRBJ2-1; 10 bases are shared with TRBD2. The germline V gene encodes CDR1 MNHNY and CDR2 SVGAGI (reference sequence). CDR3 length: 16 amino acids. V dropped 6 bases and J dropped 0; count of bases not matched to a gene: 5. The CDR3: CASRRSSGSSYNEQFF. CDR3 DNA: TGTGCCAGCAGGCGTTCTAGCGGGAGCTCCTACAATGAGCAGTTCTTC.

This clone came up once. This chain uses TRBV11-1 with TRBJ1-1, with D hard to call. The CDR3 consists of 13 residues. In germline, CDR1 is SGHAT, CDR2 FQDESV (reference sequence). V was trimmed by 0 bases and J by 0 bases, leaving 2 bases between them. In nucleotides, the CDR3 is TGTGCCAGCAGCTTAGCAGTGAACACTGAAGCTTTCTTT. It translates to CASSLAVNTEAFF.

This chain links TRBV19 with TRBJ1-5, with 8 bases fitting TRBD1. The CDR3 contains 14 residues. From germline, CDR1 is LNHDA and CDR2 SQIVND (reference sequence). V gave up 7 bases and J gave up 4 bases; unmatched junction bases: 6. The CDR3 is CASTETGANQPQHF. Here the CDR3 DNA reads TGTGCCAGTACCGAGACAGGGGCGAATCAGCCCCAGCATTTT. Supplemented by reference TRBV19 and TRBJ1-5, the full variable domain reads DGGITQSPKYLFRKEGQNVTLSCEQNLNHDAMYWYRQDPGQGLRLIYYSQIVNDFQKGDIAEGYSVSREKKESFPLTVTSAQKNPTAFYLCASTETGANQPQHFGDGTRLSIL.

The chain recombines TRBV28 with TRBJ2-5; TRBD2 matches at 9 bases. J was trimmed by 4 bases and V by 5 bases; bases with no gene match: 14. The CDR3 is made up of 17 amino acids. CDR1 and CDR2 (germline): MDHEN, SYDVKM. In DNA, the CDR3 is TGTGCCAGCAGTACCGCGGGAGGCGGGAGGGTTTCAGAGACCCAGTACTTC. Translating gives CASSTAGGGRVSETQYF. The full variable domain, in which reference TRBV28 and TRBJ2-5 provide the parts outside the CDR3, is DVKVTQSSRYLVKRTGEKVFLECVQDMDHENMFWYRQDPGLGLRLIYFSYDVKMKEKGDIPEGYSVSREKKERFSLILESASTNQTSMYLCASSTAGGGRVSETQYFGPGTRLLVL.

This rearrangement joins TRBV29-1 to TRBJ1-4; maybe TRBD1 (5 bases). The V end lost 8 bases, the J end lost 2 bases, and 21 bases lay between the germline ends. Per the germline V gene, CDR1 is SQVTM and CDR2 is ANQGSEA. The CDR3 consists of 16 residues. The chain's CDR3 is CSPPHRWYMTNEKLFF. CDR3 DNA: TGCAGCCCCCCGCACAGGTGGTATATGACTAATGAAAAACTGTTTTTT. Complete variable domain (other parts from reference TRBV29-1 and TRBJ1-4): SAVISQKPSRDICQRGTSLTIQCQVDSQVTMMFWYRQQPGQSLTLIATANQGSEATYESGFVIDKFPISRPNLTFSTLTVSNMSPEDSSIYLCSPPHRWYMTNEKLFFGSGTQLSVL.

The genes are TRBV9 and TRBJ2-7; weak D call: TRBD1 (5 bases). CDR1 is SGDLS and CDR2 is YYNGEE in the germline V gene. V gave up 7 bases and J gave up 6 bases, with 5 bases separating them. CDR3 size: 9 residues. The CDR3, as DNA: TGTGCCAGCGGGGCCGAGCAGTACTTC. Translation gives CASGAEQYF.

V usage is TRBV9 and J usage is TRBJ2-2; 7 nucleotides align to TRBD2. V shed 2 bases and J 8 bases; nucleotides not matched to a gene: 9. Per germline, CDR1 SGDLS and CDR2 YYNGEE. The CDR3 totals 15 residues. The CDR3 DNA follows: TGTGCCAGCAGCGTTACTAGCGAGTCAGCAGGGGAGCTGTTTTTT. It yields the protein CASSVTSESAGELFF.

This chain links TRBV9 with TRBJ2-1, with 7 positions matching TRBD1. Germline trimming cut 0 bases from V and 6 bases from J; bases unmatched to any gene: 6. Germline CDR1 is SGDLS and CDR2 is YYNGEE. The CDR3 spans 15 residues. CDR3 nucleotide sequence: TGTGCCAGCAGCGTAGAGGGGGCCCCCGCCAATGAGCAGTTCTTC. It encodes CASSVEGAPANEQFF. The full variable domain, rest sourced from reference TRBV9 and TRBJ2-1, is DSGVTQTPKHLITATGQRVTLRCSPRSGDLSVYWYQQSLDQGLQFLIQYYNGEERAKGNILERFSAQQFPDLHSELNLSSLELGDSALYFCASSVEGAPANEQFFGPGTRLTVL.